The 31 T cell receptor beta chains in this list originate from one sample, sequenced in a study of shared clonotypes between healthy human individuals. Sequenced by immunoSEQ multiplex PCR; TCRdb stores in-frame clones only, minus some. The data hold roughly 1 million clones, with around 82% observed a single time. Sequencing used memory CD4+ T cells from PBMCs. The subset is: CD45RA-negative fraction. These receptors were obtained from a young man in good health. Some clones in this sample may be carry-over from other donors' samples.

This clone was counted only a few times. The CDR3 DNA reads TGTGCCAGAAGCCTATTTTGCGCTGGGGGCACAGATACGCAGTATTTT. Translated: CARSLFCAGGTDTQYF. The chain uses TRBV5-3 and TRBJ2-3, with D unresolved. TRBV5-3 qualifies as an ORF whose function is uncertain. Trimming left V 4 bases short and J 1 base short, with 16 bases between. CDR3 length equals 16 residues.

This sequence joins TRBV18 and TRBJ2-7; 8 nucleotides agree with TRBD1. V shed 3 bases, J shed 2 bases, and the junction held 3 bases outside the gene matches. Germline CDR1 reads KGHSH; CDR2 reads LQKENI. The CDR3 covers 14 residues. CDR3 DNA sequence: TGTGCCAGCTCACCTCAGGGGGCGACCTACGAGCAGTACTTC. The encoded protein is CASSPQGATYEQYF.

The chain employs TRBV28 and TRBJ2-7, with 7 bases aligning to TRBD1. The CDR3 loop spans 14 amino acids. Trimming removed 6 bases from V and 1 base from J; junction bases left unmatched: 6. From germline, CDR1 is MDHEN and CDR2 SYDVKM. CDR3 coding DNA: TGTGCCAGCAGCCTGACAGGGTTATCCTACGAGCAGTACTTC. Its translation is CASSLTGLSYEQYF.

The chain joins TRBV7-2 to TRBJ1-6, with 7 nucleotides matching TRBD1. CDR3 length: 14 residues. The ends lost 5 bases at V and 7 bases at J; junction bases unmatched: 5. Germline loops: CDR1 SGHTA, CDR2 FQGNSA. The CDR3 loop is CASSLGQPNSPLHF. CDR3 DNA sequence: TGTGCCAGCAGCCTGGGACAGCCCAATTCACCCCTCCACTTT.

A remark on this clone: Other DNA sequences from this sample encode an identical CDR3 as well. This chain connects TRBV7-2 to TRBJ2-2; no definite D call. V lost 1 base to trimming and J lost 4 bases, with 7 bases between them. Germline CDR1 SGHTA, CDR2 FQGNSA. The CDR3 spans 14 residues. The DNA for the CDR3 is TGTGCCAGCAGCTTAGGGGTAGGCACCGGGGAGCTGTTTTTT. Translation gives CASSLGVGTGELFF.

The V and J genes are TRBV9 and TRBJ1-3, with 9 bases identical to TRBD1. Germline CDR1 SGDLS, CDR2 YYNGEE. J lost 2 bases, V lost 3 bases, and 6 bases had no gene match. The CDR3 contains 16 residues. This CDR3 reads CASSEVDRGPGNTIYF. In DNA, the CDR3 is TGTGCCAGCAGCGAGGTGGACAGGGGCCCTGGAAACACCATATATTTT.

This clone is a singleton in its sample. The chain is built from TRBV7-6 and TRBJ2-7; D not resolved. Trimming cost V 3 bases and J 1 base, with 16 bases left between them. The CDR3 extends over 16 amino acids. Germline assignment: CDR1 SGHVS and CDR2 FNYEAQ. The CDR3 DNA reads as TGTGCCAGCAGCTTCAAGGCTGGGATTCCTTCCTACGAGCAGTACTTC. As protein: CASSFKAGIPSYEQYF.

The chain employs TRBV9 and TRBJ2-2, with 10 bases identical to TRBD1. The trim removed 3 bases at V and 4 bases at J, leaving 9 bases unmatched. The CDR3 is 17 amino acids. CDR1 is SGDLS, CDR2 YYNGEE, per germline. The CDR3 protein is CASSAVDRGLVTGELFF. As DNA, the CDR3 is TGTGCCAGCAGCGCCGTCGACAGGGGGCTAGTCACCGGGGAGCTGTTTTTT.

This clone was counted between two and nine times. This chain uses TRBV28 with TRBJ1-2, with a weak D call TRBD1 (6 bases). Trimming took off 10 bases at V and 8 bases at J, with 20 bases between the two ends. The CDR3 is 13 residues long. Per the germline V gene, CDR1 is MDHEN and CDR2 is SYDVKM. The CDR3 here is CATNFGGGPGYTF. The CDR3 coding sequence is TGTGCCACCAACTTCGGCGGGGGCCCGGGCTACACCTTC.

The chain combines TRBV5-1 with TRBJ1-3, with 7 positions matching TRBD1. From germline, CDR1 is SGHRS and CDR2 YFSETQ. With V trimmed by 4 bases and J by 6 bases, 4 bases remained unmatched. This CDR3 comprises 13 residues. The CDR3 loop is CASSPGQQNTIYF. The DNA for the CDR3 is TGCGCCAGCAGCCCGGGACAGCAAAACACCATATATTTT.

CDR3 DNA: TGCAGCGTGAGCCGGGACAGGGCCCTGCAGGCTTTCTTT. Protein: CSVSRDRALQAFF. The V call is TRBV29-1, the J call TRBJ1-1, with 9 bases identical to TRBD1. This CDR3 has 13 amino acids. V lost 6 bases and J lost 11; bases outside the gene matches: 13. Germline-derived CDR1 and CDR2 are SQVTM and ANQGSEA.

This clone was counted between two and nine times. The chain's CDR3 is CASSLQSTSTDTQYF. The DNA of the CDR3 is TGTGCCAGCAGCTTGCAGAGCACTAGCACAGATACGCAGTATTTT. J is TRBJ2-3 and V is TRBV7-9; unclear D gene. V was pared by 3 bases and J by 0 bases, with 10 bases between. Germline CDR1 reads SEHNR; CDR2 reads FQNEAQ (reference sequence). The CDR3 has 15 amino acids.

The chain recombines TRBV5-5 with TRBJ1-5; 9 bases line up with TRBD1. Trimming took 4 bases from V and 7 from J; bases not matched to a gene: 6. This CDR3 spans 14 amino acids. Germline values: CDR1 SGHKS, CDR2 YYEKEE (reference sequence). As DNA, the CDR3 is TGTGCCAGCAGCGAGGGACAGGGTTTACAGCCCCAGCATTTT. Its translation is CASSEGQGLQPQHF. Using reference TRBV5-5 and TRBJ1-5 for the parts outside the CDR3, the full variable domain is DAGVTQSPTHLIKTRGQQVTLRCSPISGHKSVSWYQQVLGQGPQFIFQYYEKEERGRGNFPDRFSARQFPNYSSELNVNALLLGDSALYLCASSEGQGLQPQHFGDGTRLSIL.

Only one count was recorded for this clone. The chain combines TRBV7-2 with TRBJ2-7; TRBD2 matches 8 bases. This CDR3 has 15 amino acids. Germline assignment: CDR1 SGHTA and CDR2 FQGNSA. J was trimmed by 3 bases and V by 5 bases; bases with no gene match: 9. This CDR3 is CASSPGGALNYEQYF. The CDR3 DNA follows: TGTGCCAGCAGCCCCGGGGGGGCCCTTAACTACGAGCAGTACTTC.

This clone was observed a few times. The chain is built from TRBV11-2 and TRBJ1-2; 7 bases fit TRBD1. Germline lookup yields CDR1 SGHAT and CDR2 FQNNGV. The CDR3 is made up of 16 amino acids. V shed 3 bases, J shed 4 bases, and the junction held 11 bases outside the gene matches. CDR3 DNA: TGTGCCAGCAGCTTTTCACAGGGGTCATTCTCCTATGGCTACACCTTC. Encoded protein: CASSFSQGSFSYGYTF.

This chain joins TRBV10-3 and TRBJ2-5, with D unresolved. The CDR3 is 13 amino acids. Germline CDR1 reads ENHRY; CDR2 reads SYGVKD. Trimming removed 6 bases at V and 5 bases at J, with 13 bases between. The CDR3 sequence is CAIRGQVGETQYF. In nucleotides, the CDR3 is TGTGCCATCAGAGGCCAGGTTGGGGAGACCCAGTACTTC.

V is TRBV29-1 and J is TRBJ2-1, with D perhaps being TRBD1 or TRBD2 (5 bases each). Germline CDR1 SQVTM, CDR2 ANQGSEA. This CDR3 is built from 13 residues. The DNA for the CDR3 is TGCAGTATGCACCGGGACGGAAACAATGAGCAGTTCTTC. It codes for CSMHRDGNNEQFF.

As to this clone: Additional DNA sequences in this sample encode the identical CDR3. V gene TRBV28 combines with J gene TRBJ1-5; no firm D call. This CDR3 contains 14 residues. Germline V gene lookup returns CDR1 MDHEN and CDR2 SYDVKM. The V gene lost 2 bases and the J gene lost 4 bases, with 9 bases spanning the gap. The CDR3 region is CASSLVGGNQPQHF. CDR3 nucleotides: TGTGCCAGCAGTTTAGTGGGAGGGAATCAGCCCCAGCATTTT.

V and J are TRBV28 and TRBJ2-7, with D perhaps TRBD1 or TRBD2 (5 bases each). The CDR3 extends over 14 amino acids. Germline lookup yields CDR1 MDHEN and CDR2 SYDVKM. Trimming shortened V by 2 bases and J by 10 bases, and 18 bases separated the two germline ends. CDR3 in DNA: TGTGCCAGCAGTTTAGGGGACCTCCGCAGTGTTCAGTACTTC. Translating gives CASSLGDLRSVQYF.

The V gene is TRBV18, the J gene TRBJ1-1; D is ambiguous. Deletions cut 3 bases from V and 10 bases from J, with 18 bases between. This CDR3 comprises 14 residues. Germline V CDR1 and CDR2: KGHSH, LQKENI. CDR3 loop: CASSPTDPPDGAFF. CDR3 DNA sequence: TGTGCCAGCTCACCGACGGACCCTCCCGATGGAGCTTTCTTT.

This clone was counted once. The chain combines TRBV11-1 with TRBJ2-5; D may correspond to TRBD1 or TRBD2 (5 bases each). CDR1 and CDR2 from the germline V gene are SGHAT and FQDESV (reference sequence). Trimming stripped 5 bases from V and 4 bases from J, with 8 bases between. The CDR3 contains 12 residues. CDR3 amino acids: CASSGGGETQYF. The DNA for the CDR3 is TGTGCCAGCAGCGGGGGTGGAGAGACCCAGTACTTC.

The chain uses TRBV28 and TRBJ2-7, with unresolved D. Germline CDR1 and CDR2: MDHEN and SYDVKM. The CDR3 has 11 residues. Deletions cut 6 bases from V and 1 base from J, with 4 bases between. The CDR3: CASRRSYEQYF. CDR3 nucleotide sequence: TGTGCCAGCAGGCGTTCCTACGAGCAGTACTTC. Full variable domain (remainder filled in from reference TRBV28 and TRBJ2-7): DVKVTQSSRYLVKRTGEKVFLECVQDMDHENMFWYRQDPGLGLRLIYFSYDVKMKEKGDIPEGYSVSREKKERFSLILESASTNQTSMYLCASRRSYEQYFGPGTRLTVT.

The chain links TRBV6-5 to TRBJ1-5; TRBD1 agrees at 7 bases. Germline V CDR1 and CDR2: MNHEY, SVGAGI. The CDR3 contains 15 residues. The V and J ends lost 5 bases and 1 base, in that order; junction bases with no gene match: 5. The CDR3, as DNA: TGTGCCAGCAGTACCGGACAGGCGAGCAATCAGCCCCAGCATTTT. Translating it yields CASSTGQASNQPQHF.

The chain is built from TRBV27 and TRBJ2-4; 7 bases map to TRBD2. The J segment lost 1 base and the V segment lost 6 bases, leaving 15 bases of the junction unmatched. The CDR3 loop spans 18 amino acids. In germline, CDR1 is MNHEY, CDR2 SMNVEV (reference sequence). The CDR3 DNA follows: TGTGCCAGCAGCCGGGGACTAACCTCCTGGGAGGCCAAAAACATTCAGTACTTC. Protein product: CASSRGLTSWEAKNIQYF.

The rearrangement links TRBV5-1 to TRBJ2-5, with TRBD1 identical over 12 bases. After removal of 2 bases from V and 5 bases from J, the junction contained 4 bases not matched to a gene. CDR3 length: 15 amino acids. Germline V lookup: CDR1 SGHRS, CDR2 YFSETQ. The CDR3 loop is CASSLGDRGPETQYF. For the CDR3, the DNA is TGCGCCAGCAGCTTAGGGGACAGGGGGCCTGAGACCCAGTACTTC.

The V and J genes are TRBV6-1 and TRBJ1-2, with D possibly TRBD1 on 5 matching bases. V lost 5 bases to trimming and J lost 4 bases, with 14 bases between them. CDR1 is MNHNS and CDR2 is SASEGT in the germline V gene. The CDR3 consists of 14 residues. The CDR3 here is CASSQDGGFYGYTF. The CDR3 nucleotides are TGTGCCAGCAGTCAGGACGGGGGATTCTATGGCTACACCTTC.

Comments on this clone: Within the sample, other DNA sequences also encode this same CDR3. CDR3 amino acids: CASSIYSSNQPQHF. The CDR3 nucleotides read TGTGCCAGTAGTATCTATTCTAGCAATCAGCCCCAGCATTTT. The chain is built from TRBV19 and TRBJ1-5; no reliable D call. The CDR3 runs 14 residues. Trimming left V 3 bases short and J 0 bases short, with 6 bases between. Germline-derived CDR1 and CDR2 are LNHDA and SQIVND (reference sequence).

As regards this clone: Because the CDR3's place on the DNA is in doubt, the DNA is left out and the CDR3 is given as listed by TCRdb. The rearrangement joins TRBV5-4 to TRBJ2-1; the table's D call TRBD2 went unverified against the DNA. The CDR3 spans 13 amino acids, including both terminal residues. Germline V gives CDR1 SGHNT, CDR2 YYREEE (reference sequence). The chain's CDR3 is CASSLWASGARFF.

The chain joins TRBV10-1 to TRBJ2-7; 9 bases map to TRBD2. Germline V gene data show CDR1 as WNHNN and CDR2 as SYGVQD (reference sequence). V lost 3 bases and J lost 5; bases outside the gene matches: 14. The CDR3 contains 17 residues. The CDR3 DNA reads TGCGCCAGCAGTGATAAGGCGGGAGGGCCGGCCAGCCACGAGCAGTACTTC. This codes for CASSDKAGGPASHEQYF.

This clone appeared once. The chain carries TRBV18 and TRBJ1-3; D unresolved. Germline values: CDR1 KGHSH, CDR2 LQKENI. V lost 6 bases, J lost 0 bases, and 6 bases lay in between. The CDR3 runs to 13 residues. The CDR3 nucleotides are TGTGCCAGCTCTGAGGACTCTGGAAACACCATATATTTT. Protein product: CASSEDSGNTIYF.

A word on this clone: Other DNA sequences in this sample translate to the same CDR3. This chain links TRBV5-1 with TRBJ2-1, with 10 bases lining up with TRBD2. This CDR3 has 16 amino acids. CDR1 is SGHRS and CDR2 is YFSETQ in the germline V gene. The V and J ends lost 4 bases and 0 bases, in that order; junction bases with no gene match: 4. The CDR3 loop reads CASSVLAGVSYNEQFF. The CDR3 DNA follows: TGCGCCAGCAGCGTCCTAGCGGGAGTCTCCTACAATGAGCAGTTCTTC. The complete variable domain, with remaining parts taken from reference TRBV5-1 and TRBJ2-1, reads KAGVTQTPRYLIKTRGQQVTLSCSPISGHRSVSWYQQTPGQGLQFLFEYFSETQRNKGNFPGRFSGRQFSNSRSEMNVSTLELGDSALYLCASSVLAGVSYNEQFFGPGTRLTVL.